Below, 8 T cell receptor beta chains from the same sample are listed, as sequenced in a study of graft-versus-host responses after intestinal transplantation. No antigens are known for them. Profiled with immunoSEQ multiplex PCR; TCRdb holds only in-frame clones, not every one. Among tens of thousands of clones listed, 80% to 95% were seen once. The source was unstimulated CD4+ T cells sorted from spleen or lymph node cells, collected before transplant. The receptor source for this set is a human donor who was the organ donor for an intestinal transplant.

Here the CDR3 DNA reads TGTGCCACCAGCAGAGATGGGCGGGGAGGGCAGCCCCAGCATTTT. Translated, it gives CATSRDGRGGQPQHF. V and J are TRBV15 and TRBJ1-5; no clear D gene. V lost 0 bases to trimming and J lost 7 bases, with 13 bases between them. There are 15 residues in the CDR3. Germline loops: CDR1 LNHNV, CDR2 YYDKDF (reference sequence).

This rearrangement joins TRBV28 to TRBJ2-3, with TRBD2 matching 7 bases. Germline CDR1 reads MDHEN; CDR2 reads SYDVKM. The CDR3 covers 15 residues. The V and J ends lost 6 bases and 3 bases, in that order; junction bases with no gene match: 9. The CDR3 protein is CASRGRERRTDTQYF. Here the CDR3 DNA reads TGTGCCAGCAGGGGGCGGGAGAGGAGGACAGATACGCAGTATTTT.

The chain recombines TRBV18 with TRBJ2-2; TRBD2 matches 10 bases. The CDR3 has 18 residues. Germline V lookup: CDR1 KGHSH, CDR2 LQKENI. Trimming took 1 base from V and 1 from J; bases not matched to a gene: 6. The CDR3 loop is CASSPRASGSMNTGELFF. The CDR3 nucleotides read TGTGCCAGCTCACCACGGGCTAGCGGGAGTATGAACACCGGGGAGCTGTTTTTT.

The rearrangement links TRBV7-2 to TRBJ1-2; 7 bases map to TRBD1. Trimming removed 5 bases from V and 7 bases from J; junction bases left unmatched: 16. There are 16 residues in the CDR3. CDR1 is SGHTA and CDR2 is FQGNSA in the germline V gene. For the CDR3, the DNA is TGTGCCAGCAGCACCGGTCCCGGGACAGTGACAGGTGGCTACACCTTC. Translation: CASSTGPGTVTGGYTF.

The CDR3 is CASSPLAGGFYNEQFF. CDR3 DNA: TGTGCCAGCAGCCCTCTAGCGGGAGGGTTCTACAATGAGCAGTTCTTC. V and J are TRBV7-3 and TRBJ2-1, with 12 bases fitting TRBD2. Losses at the gene ends were 5 bases for V and 3 bases for J; bases not matched to a gene: 5. Germline lookup yields CDR1 SGHTA and CDR2 FQGTGA. The CDR3 length is 16 residues.

The genes are TRBV10-3 and TRBJ2-3, with unresolved D. The CDR3 is 15 residues long. V shed 6 bases and J shed 2 bases, with 15 bases lying between them. The germline V gene has CDR1 ENHRY and CDR2 SYGVKD. CDR3 sequence: CAISEPVLSTDTQYF. DNA for the CDR3: TGTGCCATCAGCGAACCCGTACTCTCCACAGATACGCAGTATTTT.

This chain links TRBV28 with TRBJ2-7; weak D call: TRBD1 (6 bases). V shed 8 bases and J shed 1 base, with 18 bases lying between them. The CDR3 runs 15 residues. Germline CDR1 is MDHEN and CDR2 is SYDVKM. The CDR3 here is CASHHGAGDSYEQYF. CDR3 DNA sequence: TGTGCCAGCCATCATGGTGCAGGGGATTCCTACGAGCAGTACTTC.

This chain uses TRBV28 with TRBJ2-1, with 9 bases identical to TRBD2. V shed 5 bases and J 8 bases; nucleotides not matched to a gene: 10. Germline V gives CDR1 MDHEN, CDR2 SYDVKM. The CDR3 covers 15 residues. This chain's CDR3 is CASSPGASGKHEQFF. CDR3 DNA sequence: TGTGCCAGCAGTCCGGGGGCTAGCGGGAAGCATGAGCAGTTCTTC.